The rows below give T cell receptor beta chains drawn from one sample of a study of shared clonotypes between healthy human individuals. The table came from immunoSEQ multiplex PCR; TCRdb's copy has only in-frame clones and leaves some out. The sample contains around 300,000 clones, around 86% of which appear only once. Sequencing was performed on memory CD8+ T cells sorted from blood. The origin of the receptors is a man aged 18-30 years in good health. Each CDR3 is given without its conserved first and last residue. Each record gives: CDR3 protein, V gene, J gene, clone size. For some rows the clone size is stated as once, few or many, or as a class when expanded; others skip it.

ASSTDRGLANEKLF	TRBV28	TRBJ1-4	NA
ASSPRLAYEQY	TRBV4-2	TRBJ2-7	NA
ASSSSEGAPGLF	TRBV7-9	TRBJ1-4	NA
AISESVLAGKGQY	TRBV10-3	TRBJ2-7	once
ASSDKGQETQY	TRBV2	TRBJ2-5	NA
ASSLQWGGTDTQY	TRBV13	TRBJ2-3	NA
ASSVLGTGQETQY	TRBV9	TRBJ2-5	NA
ASSVGNMNTEAF	TRBV2	TRBJ1-1	NA
ASSHPGGDDYEQY	TRBV14	TRBJ2-7	NA
ASGWAADNEQF	TRBV27	TRBJ2-1	NA
AWSWRGEAF	TRBV30	TRBJ1-1	many
ASSTPWQDLNYGYT	TRBV19	TRBJ1-2	NA
AILAGDTYEQY	TRBV10-3	TRBJ2-7	NA
ASSFLFRDRGHFTDTQY	TRBV27	TRBJ2-3	NA
ASTTTGELF	TRBV6-5	TRBJ2-2	NA
ATSRESLTDTQY	TRBV15	TRBJ2-3	NA
ASSFGLGARSTGELF	TRBV5-6	TRBJ2-2	NA
ASSQDNSPLH	TRBV4-1	TRBJ1-6	once
ASSYGLALYEQY	TRBV6-5	TRBJ2-7	NA
ASSWATGLAGFLQY	TRBV27	TRBJ2-4	NA
ASSPKMGQGTYNEQF	TRBV4-1	TRBJ2-1	few
ASTRTAYGTDTQY	TRBV2	TRBJ2-3	NA
ASSYSSQLYGYT	TRBV6-6	TRBJ1-2	NA
ASSYRVALSEQY	TRBV11-2	TRBJ2-7	NA
ASSYGISYEQY	TRBV5-1	TRBJ2-7	NA
ASSPDQDYRNEQF	TRBV4-3	TRBJ2-1	NA
ASSPEAGMNTEAF	TRBV16	TRBJ1-1	NA
ASSLKGQSSYEQY	TRBV27	TRBJ2-7	NA
ASSDSHWTGLNTEAF	TRBV10-1	TRBJ1-1	once
ASSRDLADYEQY	TRBV28	TRBJ2-7	once
AWSVDPRYQY	TRBV30	TRBJ2-5	NA
ASSHWGPGETQY	TRBV14	TRBJ2-5	few
ASSIGQELF	TRBV19	TRBJ2-2	NA
ASSPVGGLNTDTQY	TRBV27	TRBJ2-3	many
ASSLQGTVIIQY	TRBV27	TRBJ2-4	NA
ASSLVEGSNQPQH	TRBV7-8	TRBJ1-5	NA
ASRDGPEYGYT	TRBV6-1	TRBJ1-2	NA
AMSGGNISSYEQY	TRBV10-3	TRBJ2-7	NA
ASSLTAGQGFYGYT	TRBV7-9	TRBJ1-2	NA
ASSLGPTEAF	TRBV5-5	TRBJ1-1	few
AARFPGGTDTQY	TRBV6-6	TRBJ2-3	NA
ASSLVPGRVDEKLF	TRBV7-2	TRBJ1-4	once
ASRKTGGPLSNYGYT	TRBV9	TRBJ1-2	NA
ASSLLQGSNTGELF	TRBV7-6	TRBJ2-2	NA
ASSYGTGGRETQY	TRBV6-5	TRBJ2-5	NA
SVGGRDSLFTEAF	TRBV29-1	TRBJ1-1	once
ASSSSGEQY	TRBV4-1	TRBJ2-7	NA
ASKGVSAFNYGYT	TRBV27	TRBJ1-2	NA
ASSWGELVDTQY	TRBV5-4	TRBJ2-3	NA
ASSPRRGEQY	TRBV27	TRBJ2-7	NA
ASSVDDRAYEQY	TRBV9	TRBJ2-7	NA
ASSDIGTGDSPLH	TRBV9	TRBJ1-6	NA
ASSPGTSNTEAF	TRBV7-9	TRBJ1-1	NA
ASSPGTLTDTQY	TRBV27	TRBJ2-3	NA
ASSWTGASYNEQF	TRBV28	TRBJ2-1	NA
AVRLAEHNEQF	TRBV30	TRBJ2-1	NA
ASRGTGRNSPLH	TRBV2	TRBJ1-6	few
ASSETGGTDTQY	TRBV6-4	TRBJ2-3	NA
ASSQRGGPSDTQY	TRBV7-9	TRBJ2-3	NA